This T cell receptor (beta chain) is drawn from a study of identical twins. MiXCR was run by TCRdb on the 5' RACE reads, yielding one entry per CDR3 protein. The sample includes 260,000 or so distinct CDR3 sequences, around 7.6% seen only once; the top ten take 5% to 6%. This CDR3 has 16 amino acids. Trimming took 6 bases from V and 2 from J; bases not matched to a gene: 9. The germline gives CDR1 MNHEY, CDR2 SMNVEV (reference sequence). Healthy Caucasians supplied all donations. The data were also submitted as part of a second study, on yellow fever vaccine responses in identical twins.

This receptor was taken from a woman younger than 30 in good health. Source material: CD8+ T cells sorted from blood. V usage is TRBV27 and J usage is TRBJ1-5; 8 bases fit TRBD1. CDR3 bases: TGTGCCAGCAGCCGGACCGGACAGGGTGGCAATCAGCCCCAGCATTTT. This translates into CASSRTGQGGNQPQHF.